The T cell receptor (beta chain) under discussion was sequenced for a study of blood T cell repertoires in COVID-19. Study-level information: Sample material is recorded as cDNA or gDNA derived from T cells, B-cell-depleted T cells, or PBMCs.

The data were produced by immunoSEQ multiplex PCR, yet TCRdb's version contains in-frame clones alone and is incomplete. The sample has 200,000 or so clones, roughly four fifths seen once; the top ten hold about 4.8%. Self-reported history from a screening survey and questionnaire set each donor's cohort. Exposed participants came across a COVID-19 case within 2 weeks before study entry. CDR1 is SGHAT and CDR2 is FQDESV in the germline V gene (reference sequence). The CDR3 runs 16 residues. Trimming pared 5 bases from V and 9 bases from J, leaving 22 bases between. Sequencing was carried out using PBMCs or T cells enriched from blood (not recorded which). The V and J genes are TRBV11-1 and TRBJ2-2; weak D call: TRBD1 (8 bases). This clonotype was sampled from a woman in her forties or fifties who had been exposed to COVID-19. Here the CDR3 reads CASSGGAGGAKRELFF. CDR3 sequence (DNA): TGTGCCAGCAGCGGGGGGGCAGGGGGCGCAAAAAGGGAGCTGTTTTTT.